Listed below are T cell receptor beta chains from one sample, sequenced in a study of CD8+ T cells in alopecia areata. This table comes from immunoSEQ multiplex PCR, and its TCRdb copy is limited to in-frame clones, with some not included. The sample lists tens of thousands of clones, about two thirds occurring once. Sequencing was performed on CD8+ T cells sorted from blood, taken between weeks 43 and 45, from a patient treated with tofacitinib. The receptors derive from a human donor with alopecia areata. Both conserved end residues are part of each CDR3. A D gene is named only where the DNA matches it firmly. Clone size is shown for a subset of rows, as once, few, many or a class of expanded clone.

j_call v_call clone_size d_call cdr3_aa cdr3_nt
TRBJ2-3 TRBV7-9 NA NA CASSPEGAGADTQYF TGTGCCAGCAGCCCCGAAGGGGCAGGGGCAGATACGCAGTATTTT
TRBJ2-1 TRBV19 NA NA CASSIDDSGGDSLLF TGTGCCAGTAGTATAGATGATTCAGGGGGGGACTCCCTGCTCTTC
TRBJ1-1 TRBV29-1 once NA CSVVGQWDTEAFF TGCAGCGTCGTCGGACAGTGGGACACTGAAGCTTTCTTT
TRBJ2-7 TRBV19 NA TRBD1 CASSPTGDEQYF TGTGCCAGTAGTCCTACAGGGGACGAGCAGTACTTC
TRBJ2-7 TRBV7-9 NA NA CASSRTDYEQYF TGTGCCAGCAGCCGGACAGACTACGAGCAGTACTTC
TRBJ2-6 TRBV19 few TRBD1 CASSTLGQQPNNVLTF TGTGCCAGTAGTACGCTGGGACAGCAACCGAACAACGTCCTGACTTTC
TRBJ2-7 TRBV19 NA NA CASSIEGSVGDEQYF TGTGCCAGTAGTATTGAAGGGTCGGTGGGCGACGAGCAGTACTTC
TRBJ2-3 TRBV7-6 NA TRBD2 CASSLESGGASDTQYF TGTGCCAGCAGCTTAGAAAGCGGGGGGGCCTCAGATACGCAGTATTTT
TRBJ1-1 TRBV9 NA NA CASSLHRGDTEAFF TGTGCCAGCAGCCTGCATAGGGGAGACACTGAAGCTTTCTTT
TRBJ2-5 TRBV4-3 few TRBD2 CASSQDGIAGEEETQYF TGCGCCAGCAGCCAAGATGGGATAGCGGGGGAGGAGGAGACCCAGTACTTC
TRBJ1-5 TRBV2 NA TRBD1 CASSVPGQNQPQHF TGTGCCAGCAGTGTCCCGGGACAGAATCAGCCCCAGCATTTT
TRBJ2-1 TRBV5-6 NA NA CASSPGLPSYNEQFF TGTGCCAGCAGCCCCGGACTACCCTCCTACAATGAGCAGTTCTTC
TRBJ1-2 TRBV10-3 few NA CAISESPRTPYGYTF TGTGCCATCAGTGAATCCCCTCGGACTCCCTATGGCTACACCTTC
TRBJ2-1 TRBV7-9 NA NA CASSSAPIMGEQFF TGTGCCAGCAGCTCCGCACCCATAATGGGTGAGCAGTTCTTC
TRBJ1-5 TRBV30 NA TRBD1 CAWSQGGRQPQHF TGTGCCTGGAGTCAGGGGGGTCGTCAGCCCCAGCATTTT
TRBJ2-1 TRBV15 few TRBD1 CATSREGQAYNEQFF TGTGCCACCAGCAGAGAGGGACAGGCCTACAATGAGCAGTTCTTC